This T cell receptor (beta chain) was sequenced during a study of blood T cell repertoires in COVID-19. Assay used: immunoSEQ multiplex PCR; TCRdb lists only in-frame clones, some missing. The sample holds around 130,000 clones, 88% seen once. Sequences were obtained from peripheral blood. This clonotype was obtained from a man between 65 and 85 years old with active COVID-19.

The CDR3 here is CASSPPGRGTDNYGYTF. The CDR3 nucleotides are TGTGCCAGCTCACCCCCGGGTCGAGGGACAGATAACTATGGCTACACCTTC. The chain joins TRBV18 to TRBJ1-2; the match to TRBD1 covers 7 bases. Unmatched junction bases numbered 11, after V lost 3 bases and J lost 1 base. CDR3 length: 17 amino acids. CDR1 is KGHSH and CDR2 is LQKENI in the germline V gene.